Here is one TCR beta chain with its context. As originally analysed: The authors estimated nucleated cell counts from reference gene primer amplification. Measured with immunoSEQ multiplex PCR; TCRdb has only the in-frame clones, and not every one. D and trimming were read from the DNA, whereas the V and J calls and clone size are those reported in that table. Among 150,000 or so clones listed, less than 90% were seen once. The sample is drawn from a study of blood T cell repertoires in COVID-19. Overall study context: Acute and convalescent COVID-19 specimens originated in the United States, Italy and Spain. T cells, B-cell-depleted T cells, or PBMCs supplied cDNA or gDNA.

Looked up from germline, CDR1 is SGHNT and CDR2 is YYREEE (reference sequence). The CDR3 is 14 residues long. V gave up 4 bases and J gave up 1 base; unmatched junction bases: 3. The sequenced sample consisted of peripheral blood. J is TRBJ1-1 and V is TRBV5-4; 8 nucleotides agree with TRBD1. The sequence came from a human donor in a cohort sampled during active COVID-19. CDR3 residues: CASSRQGKNTEAFF. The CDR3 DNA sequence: TGTGCCAGCAGCCGACAGGGGAAGAACACTGAAGCTTTCTTT.